This T cell receptor (beta chain) stems from a study of blood T cell repertoires in COVID-19 (dated by TCRdb to about 2020). Concerning the study at large: The collaborator samples originated in the United States, Italy and Spain and spanned the acute and convalescent phases of COVID-19. The dataset comprised deeply sampled blood TCRbeta repertoires from subjects exposed to, actively infected with, or recovered from COVID-19. Samples were obtained from the ongoing ImmuneRACE study (first 160 participants) and from 1,000 to 1,500 subjects provided by 6 global collaborators. Where HLA class I and class II types were available, the types were taken from metadata supplied by the sample provider, not from assay-based typing. The sample metadata nearly always contained a de-identified subject ID, COVID-19 status, age in years and sex. The prospective study material was composed of cDNA or gDNA derived from T cells, B-cell-depleted T cells, or PBMCs. The repertoires were made available in a free public database intended to serve as a resource for research on the immune response to SARS-CoV-2.

From the germline V gene, CDR1 is MNHEY and CDR2 is SVGEGT. V is pruned by 5 bases and J by 9 bases, leaving 5 bases of the junction without a gene match. The CDR3 covers 12 residues, taking in both the cysteine and the phenylalanine. Only the CDR3 region is kept as DNA, spanning 36 bases read in frame from base 1. The immunoSEQ Assay, a bias-controlled multiplex PCR, was used to amplify TCRbeta CDR3 regions from genomic DNA. The study's processing was this. The number of nucleated cells in each sample was estimated by amplification of reference gene primers within the assay. Sequence reads were collapsed and filtered to measure the absolute abundance of every unique TCRbeta CDR3 rearrangement. For each sample, productive Simpson clonality was calculated as the square root of Simpson's diversity index over productive rearrangements. The source is immuneACCESS, and TCRdb retained only in-frame sequences with V and J called. Part of the clones is not carried over; for the studies checked, unresolved V genes explain less than half of this, and the remainder is unexplained. V, J and clone size reflect that table, while D and trimming were determined from the DNA. Recorded for this sample are roughly 150,000 clones; about 88% of them occurred a single time. The ten largest clones capture roughly a sixth of the sample.

A word on this clone: Its target antigen remains unknown. The sample holds no much larger clone one base away, and base qualities are not on file.

Findings and caveats that apply to the study as a whole: The quantity of clinical and demographic metadata differed by source and by participant and was supplied without curation.

Collaborating institutions collected whole blood in K2EDTA tubes following their own protocols. Collaborator samples were shipped for TCRbeta analysis as frozen whole blood, isolated PBMCs, or DNA extracted from either sample type. The sequence links TRBV6-2 or TRBV6-3 to TRBJ1-2, with TRBD1 matching 8 junction bases. This clonotype originated in a man aged 55 to 69 with active or convalescent COVID-19. Sequenced: peripheral blood. The CDR3 in this case is CASSIQGDRYTF. The nucleotide sequence is TGTGCCAGCAGTATACAGGGGGATCGCTACACCTTC.